This T cell receptor beta chain comes out of a study of low-dose radiotherapy and immunotherapy resistance in tumors. TRAV- and TRBV-specific primers, spanning alpha and beta chains, primed first-strand cDNA. TCRs were amplified for about 18 PCR cycles with a constant-region primer and V-primer adapter. Using its own MiXCR run on the reads, TCRdb lists one record per CDR3 protein. The table includes roughly 10,000 distinct CDR3 sequences, approximately 40% detected once. V was pared by 2 bases and J by 2 bases, with 10 bases between. The CDR3 extends over 15 amino acids. Germline V gives CDR1 MDHEN, CDR2 SYDVKM.

The sequence came from a human donor with advanced metastatic prostate, ovarian, gallbladder or colorectal cancer (not recorded which). This table probably holds off-target reads from a library built for another chain. This sequence joins TRBV28 and TRBJ1-5, with unresolved D. The CDR3 nucleotides are TGTGCCAGCAGTTTAATAGGGAAGGGCAATCAGCCCCAGCATTTT. Amino acid sequence: CASSLIGKGNQPQHF.